Presented here are 6 T cell receptor beta chains from one specimen sequenced in a study of human T cells and chemical hapten exposure. Specified time point: patch test 1, 2 weeks after DPC sensitization. The treatment: therapeutic diphenylcyclopropenone sensitization with weekly scalp DPC. TCRdb reanalysed the RACE reads using MiXCR and keeps one entry per CDR3 protein. The sample consists of around 50,000 distinct CDR3 sequences, 7.5% to 10% of them appearing once. Sequencing was performed on whole blood, taken in connection with sensitization to the hapten diphenylcyclopropenone (DPC). All receptors come from a woman aged 40 to 50 with alopecia areata. Some clones in this sample may be carry-over from other donors' samples.

This clonotype was observed a few times. This chain links TRBV28 with TRBJ2-7; 8 bases agree with TRBD1. Germline CDR1 reads MDHEN; CDR2 reads SYDVKM. This CDR3 spans 13 amino acids. V shed 5 bases, J shed 3 bases, and the junction held 3 bases outside the gene matches. DNA of the CDR3: TGTGCCAGCAGTCACAGGGGGAACTACGAGCAGTACTTC. Protein: CASSHRGNYEQYF.

The V gene is TRBV29-1, the J gene TRBJ2-7; D perhaps matches TRBD1 (6 bases). CDR1 is SQVTM and CDR2 is ANQGSEA in the germline V gene. The CDR3 spans 13 residues. The ends were cut back, 6 bases at V and 3 bases at J, with 15 bases in the middle. The CDR3 loop reads CSVKTGKNYEQYF. The CDR3 DNA reads as TGCAGCGTGAAAACAGGGAAAAACTACGAGCAGTACTTC.

This chain uses TRBV12-3 or TRBV12-4 with TRBJ1-4; D remains ambiguous. The CDR3 loop spans 13 amino acids. The V end lost 1 base, the J end lost 8 bases, and 8 bases lay between the germline ends. The DNA for the CDR3 is TGTGCCAGCAGTTTAGGAGGCTGGGAAAAACTGTTTTTT. Protein sequence: CASSLGGWEKLFF.

The chain recombines TRBV21-1 with TRBJ2-5. TRBV21-1 is noted as a pseudogene. The CDR3 has 13 amino acids. The CDR3 here is CASSKALQETQYF. CDR3 DNA sequence: TGTGCCAGCAGCAAAGCTCTACAAGAGACCCAGTACTTC.

The CDR3 is CASSQIGGNTIYF. Written as DNA, the CDR3 is TGTGCCAGCAGTCAAATAGGGGGAAACACCATATATTTT. This sequence joins TRBV12-3 or TRBV12-4 and TRBJ1-3; D uncertain. Trimming pared 5 bases from V and 4 bases from J, leaving 9 bases between. This CDR3 is 13 amino acids long.

The chain recombines TRBV24-1 with TRBJ2-3; D perhaps matches TRBD1 (5 bases). V lost 4 bases, J lost 3 bases, and 10 bases lay in between. The germline gives CDR1 KGHDR, CDR2 SFDVKD. This CDR3 spans 14 amino acids. This CDR3 reads CATSDPRQTDTQYF. The CDR3 DNA is TGTGCCACCAGTGACCCGAGACAGACAGATACGCAGTATTTT.